These 2 T cell receptor beta chains came from one sample sequenced in a study of shared clonotypes between healthy human individuals (dated by TCRdb to 2019 to 2021). Library prep was done by the immunoSEQ multiplex PCR assay. Here the immuneACCESS table is served through TCRdb, limited to in-frame sequences with V and J called. Missing clones are a known gap in these copies; in checked studies unresolved V genes cover under half, and the rest lacks a known reason. Recorded for this sample are roughly 300,000 clones; around four fifths of them occurred a single time. About 9.4% of the sample is taken by the ten largest. The sequenced sample consisted of memory CD4+ T cells sorted from blood. The label giving this sample's cell subset or site can be read as: CD45RA-negative fraction. The receptor set was obtained from a man aged 25-45 years in good health.

The rearrangement joins TRBV5-1 to TRBJ2-7, with D perhaps TRBD2 (5 bases). CDR3 length equals 14 residues. Germline V lookup: CDR1 SGHRS, CDR2 YFSETQ. Trimming removed 1 base at V and 5 bases at J, with 13 bases between. As DNA, the CDR3 is TGCGCCAGCAGCTTGAACGGACCAGCGGACGAGCAGTACTTC. This sequence encodes CASSLNGPADEQYF.

The gene calls are TRBV29-1 and TRBJ2-3, with D uncertain. V shed 4 bases and J shed 0 bases, with 11 bases lying between them. The germline CDR1 and CDR2 sequences are SQVTM and ANQGSEA. CDR3 length: 14 residues. The CDR3 sequence: CSVAQASSTDTQYF. As DNA, the CDR3 is TGCAGCGTTGCACAAGCATCTAGCACAGATACGCAGTATTTT.